This TCR beta chain was observed in a study of cytomegalovirus exposure and HLA in healthy donors. Overall study: In an early release, HLA-typed donors contributed approximately 82 million unique TCR sequences.

Looked up from germline, CDR1 is MDHEN and CDR2 is SYDVKM. V was pared by 3 bases and J by 9 bases, with 5 bases of the junction left unmatched. This CDR3 comprises 13 residues. This clone was seen more than once but under ten times. No antigen is known for it. Study-level findings and limits: For most subjects, TCR beta sequences were reported to predict HLA-A and HLA-B alleles with accuracy.

PCR primers comprised 60 Vbeta and 13 Jbeta primers. Only in-frame clones appear in the TCRdb table, and some are missing; sequencing was by immunoSEQ multiplex PCR. The sample carries tens of thousands of clones, over 60% recorded once. This TCR was recovered from a woman in her twenties or thirties in good health and CMV-seronegative. The rearrangement uses TRBV28 and TRBJ1-1; 9 bases agree with TRBD1. Sequencing was done on a sample of PBMCs. The CDR3 reads CASSFPDRGKAFF. The DNA of the CDR3 is TGTGCCAGCAGTTTCCCGGACAGGGGCAAAGCTTTCTTT.